This T cell receptor beta chain stems from a study of T-cell reconstitution after alpha-beta-depleted transplantation in children. There are 16 residues in the CDR3. Germline-derived CDR1 and CDR2 are SGHNT and YENEEA. Trimming removed 5 bases at V and 5 bases at J, with 22 bases between. In the case of this clonotype: The target antigen is unknown.

Findings and caveats of the study: Counts and diversity of T cells one year after transplant came mostly from newly produced T cells.

TCRbeta library construction was performed incorporating unique molecular identifiers. Each CDR3 protein gets one entry after TCRdb re-called the PCR reads with MiXCR. This sample carries 540,000 or so distinct CDR3 sequences, roughly 23% of them seen once, and the ten largest clones take less than 15%. The sample here was PBMCs, mostly from graft donor cells, taken 360 days after TCRalphabeta/CD19-depleted stem cell transplant. V is TRBV11-3 and J is TRBJ2-7, with D possibly being TRBD2 (6 bases). The source is a boy under three years old who had a stem cell transplant for acute myeloid leukemia, so the T cells may come from the graft donor. The DNA of the CDR3 is TGTGCCAGCAGCCCGCGACGGGACTTAGATTCCCACGAGCAGTACGTC. Translated: CASSPRRDLDSHEQYV.